The rows below give T cell receptor beta chains drawn from one sample of a study of blood T cell repertoires in COVID-19. Sequencing was performed with immunoSEQ multiplex PCR; in TCRdb, only in-frame clones are kept and a portion is missing. The table lists hundreds of thousands of clones, 83% of them singletons, with roughly 1.3% in the top ten. The specimen sequenced was peripheral blood. These receptors were collected from a woman in her twenties or thirties with COVID-19, enrolled during active disease. Each CDR3 is given with its conserved first and last residue. Fields, in order: clone size, CDR3 length, V gene, D gene, J gene, CDR3 protein, CDR3 DNA. The D gene is left open where the match is weak. Size is stated for part of the rows, as once, few or many counts, or as a class when the clone is expanded.

.	11	TRBV10-3	TRBD2	TRBJ2-7	CATLTSGEQYF	TGTGCCACCCTAACTAGCGGTGAGCAGTACTTC
.	14	TRBV4-2	.	TRBJ2-1	CASSQDMERNEQFF	TGTGCCAGCAGCCAAGATATGGAGCGGAATGAGCAGTTCTTC
.	12	TRBV5-1	.	TRBJ2-7	CASSFDSYEQYF	TGCGCCAGCAGCTTCGACAGCTACGAGCAGTACTTC
few	13	TRBV6-6	.	TRBJ2-3	CASGQIRTDTQYF	TGTGCCAGCGGACAGATTCGCACAGATACGCAGTATTTT
.	12	TRBV5-4	.	TRBJ1-2	CASSLTDLGYTF	TGTGCCAGCAGCCTGACAGACCTGGGCTACACCTTC
.	14	TRBV19	TRBD1	TRBJ1-6	CASRTGTDVSPLHF	TGTGCCAGTAGGACCGGGACAGACGTTTCACCCCTCCACTTT
few	15	TRBV7-2	.	TRBJ1-2	CASSPPGQEGYGYTF	TGTGCCAGCAGCCCCCCGGGCCAGGAGGGCTATGGCTACACCTTC
.	15	TRBV2	.	TRBJ1-3	CASSDQRRGGSTIYF	TGTGCCAGCAGTGATCAGCGGCGCGGGGGAAGCACCATATATTTT
.	14	TRBV20-1	.	TRBJ2-7	CSASYGGLSYEQYF	TGCAGTGCTAGTTATGGGGGCCTTAGCTACGAGCAGTACTTC
once	13	TRBV6-2/TRBV6-3	TRBD1	TRBJ1-5	CASSWDRVTPQHF	TGTGCCAGCAGCTGGGACAGGGTGACGCCCCAGCATTTT
.	14	TRBV19	.	TRBJ1-4	CASSIQGIGEKLFF	TGTGCCAGTAGTATACAGGGTATCGGAGAAAAACTGTTTTTT
.	13	TRBV7-9	.	TRBJ2-7	CASSRDLTYEQYF	TGTGCCAGCAGCCGGGACTTAACCTACGAGCAGTACTTC
.	12	TRBV19	.	TRBJ2-2	CASSGRAGELFF	TGTGCCAGTAGTGGCAGGGCCGGGGAGCTGTTTTTT
.	15	TRBV7-9	TRBD2	TRBJ2-3	CASSFLAGSWDTQYF	TGTGCCAGCAGCTTTCTAGCGGGAAGTTGGGATACGCAGTATTTT
.	12	TRBV25-1	.	TRBJ2-2	CASAGVTGELFF	TGTGCCAGTGCAGGGGTCACCGGGGAGCTGTTTTTT
.	15	TRBV6-5	TRBD1	TRBJ1-2	CASSWRQGASYGYTF	TGTGCCAGCAGTTGGAGACAGGGGGCGAGTTATGGCTACACCTTC
.	17	TRBV28	.	TRBJ2-2	CASSLIYGGGNTGELFF	TGTGCCAGCAGTTTAATCTACGGGGGTGGGAACACCGGGGAGCTGTTTTTT
.	13	TRBV28	TRBD1	TRBJ2-7	CASSLKGAREQYF	TGTGCCAGCAGTTTGAAGGGGGCACGGGAGCAGTACTTC
.	14	TRBV5-6	TRBD2	TRBJ2-5	CASSPGLAGGTQYF	TGTGCCAGCAGCCCGGGACTAGCGGGAGGGACCCAGTACTTC
few	13	TRBV29-1	.	TRBJ1-2	CSVDPAPGYGYTF	TGCAGCGTTGACCCAGCCCCAGGTTATGGCTACACCTTC
.	15	TRBV5-6	.	TRBJ2-7	CASSFTGTDYYEQYF	TGTGCCAGCAGCTTCACCGGGACTGATTACTACGAGCAGTACTTC
.	13	TRBV6-5	.	TRBJ2-6	CAAGLSGANVLTF	TGTGCCGCAGGACTCTCTGGGGCCAACGTCCTGACTTTC